The rows below give T cell receptor beta chains drawn from one sample of a study of cytomegalovirus exposure and HLA in healthy donors. Assay used: immunoSEQ multiplex PCR; TCRdb lists only in-frame clones, some missing. The sample consists of some 78,000 clones, 72% of them appearing once. Sequencing was carried out using PBMCs. The receptors originated from a woman aged 40 to 50 in good health and CMV-seropositive. The CDR3 runs from the conserved cysteine through the conserved F or W. Fields, in order: clone size, J gene, V gene, D gene, CDR3 DNA, CDR3 protein. D genes are given only for firm matches. Clone size is not always given. Where it is, it says once, few, many or a class for expanded clones.

>.|TRBJ2-1|TRBV4-1|TRBD2
TGCGCCAGCAGCCAAAGGACTAGCGGGGTGATTTACAATGAGCAGTTCTTC
CASSQRTSGVIYNEQFF
>.|TRBJ2-7|TRBV4-1|TRBD1
TGCGCCAGCAGCTCCAGCTTCCGACAGGGTCTTCACGAGCAGTACTTC
CASSSSFRQGLHEQYF
>.|TRBJ2-2|TRBV21-1|.
TGTGCCAGCAGCAAAGCGGAGATGAACACCGGGGAGCTGTTTTTT
CASSKAEMNTGELFF
>.|TRBJ2-7|TRBV28|.
TGTGCCAGCAGTTCCCCGAGCTACGAGCAGTACTTC
CASSSPSYEQYF
>.|TRBJ1-4|TRBV7-9|.
TGTGCCAGCAGCTCCGGGTATCCGGAAAAACTGTTTTTT
CASSSGYPEKLFF
>once|TRBJ2-3|TRBV10-2|.
TGCGCCAGCAGGACCGGGAAGCTCACAGATACGCAGTATTTT
CASRTGKLTDTQYF
>.|TRBJ2-3|TRBV5-1|.
TGCGCCAGCAGCTGGCGGAGCTACACAGATACGCAGTATTTT
CASSWRSYTDTQYF
>.|TRBJ1-4|TRBV4-1|TRBD1
TGCGCCAGCAGCCAGGGACAGATGACTGAAAAACTGTTTTTT
CASSQGQMTEKLFF
>.|TRBJ2-3|TRBV5-1|TRBD2
TGCGCCAGCAGCAAGACTAGCGGGGGGGGGTCAGATACGCAGTATTTT
CASSKTSGGGSDTQYF
>.|TRBJ1-4|TRBV5-4|TRBD1
TGTGCCAGCAGCCTCCAGGGGGCTCGGGAAAAACTGTTTTTT
CASSLQGAREKLFF
>.|TRBJ1-5|TRBV10-1|TRBD1
TGCGCCAGCAGTGAGACTATCAGGGGGCGAGCTTTCTATAGCAATCAGCCCCAGCATTTT
CASSETIRGRAFYSNQPQHF
>.|TRBJ1-1|TRBV10-3|.
TGTGCCATCAGTGAGTCTTCAGGGGTCACTGAAGCTTTCTTT
CAISESSGVTEAFF
>.|TRBJ2-1|TRBV9|TRBD2
TGTGCCAGCAGCGCCTCGGGGGGCTCCTACAATGAGCAGTTCTTC
CASSASGGSYNEQFF
>.|TRBJ1-4|TRBV7-8|TRBD1
TGTGCCAGCAGCCTCAACAGGGGTCCGAGTGAAAAACTGTTTTTT
CASSLNRGPSEKLFF
>.|TRBJ1-2|TRBV30|.
TGTGCCTCCCCGGCGGGTGGCAGGGACTCTGGCTACACCTTC
CASPAGGRDSGYTF
>.|TRBJ2-2|TRBV28|.
TGTGCCAGCAGTTTCCATTACAGGAACACCGGGGAGCTGTTTTTT
CASSFHYRNTGELFF
>.|TRBJ2-3|TRBV29-1|.
TGCAGCGTCCCATCACGACTTAACACAGATACGCAGTATTTT
CSVPSRLNTDTQYF
>.|TRBJ2-7|TRBV2|.
TGTGCCAGCATGAAAGAAACCGGGAACGAGCAGTACTTC
CASMKETGNEQYF
>once|TRBJ2-1|TRBV4-2|.
TGTGCCAGCAGCCAAGATAAAGTCAGGGGCACGGAAGCGGGGAGGCAGCGGGAGCAGTTCTTC
CASSQDKVRGTEAGRQREQFF
>few|TRBJ1-2|TRBV5-1|.
TGCGCCAGCAGCTTGGGACAGGTTGGTGACTATGGCTACACCTTC
CASSLGQVGDYGYTF
>.|TRBJ1-2|TRBV19|TRBD1
TGTGCCAGTTCCTTTAATCCCGAGGGGGACAGGACCTTC
CASSFNPEGDRTF
>few|TRBJ2-7|TRBV7-9|TRBD1
TGTTCCAGCAGCGAGACAGGGAACGAGCAGTACTTC
CSSSETGNEQYF
>.|TRBJ2-1|TRBV30|.
TGTGCCTGGAGTGTTAATTATGAGCAGTTCTTC
CAWSVNYEQFF
>few|TRBJ2-5|TRBV7-7|.
TGTGCTAGCAGCTTAGTTGGCATTCAAGAGACCCAGTACTTC
CASSLVGIQETQYF
>.|TRBJ2-2|TRBV25-1|TRBD1
TGTGCCAGCAGTGAAGTTGGCAGGGGGCCGGGGAACACCGGGGAGCTGTTTTTT
CASSEVGRGPGNTGELFF
>.|TRBJ2-1|TRBV28|TRBD2
TGTGCCAGCAGTCGGGACGGGAGGGTAGATGAGCAGTTCTTC
CASSRDGRVDEQFF
>.|TRBJ1-5|TRBV18|.
TGTGCCAGCTCACCGGGAGCTAGCAATCAGCCCCAGCATTTT
CASSPGASNQPQHF
>.|TRBJ2-7|TRBV9|TRBD1
TGTGCCAGCAGCTTCGACAGGGGGGTCTCCTACGAGCAGTACTTC
CASSFDRGVSYEQYF
>.|TRBJ2-2|TRBV5-1|TRBD1
TGCGCCAGCAGCTTGGCCAATATGGGCGGGACAGGGCATATTCGGACCGGGGAGCTGTTTTTT
CASSLANMGGTGHIRTGELFF
>few|TRBJ1-5|TRBV30|.
TGTGCCTGGAGCCCAGGGGTAAATCAGCCCCAGCATTTT
CAWSPGVNQPQHF
>.|TRBJ1-3|TRBV30|TRBD1
TGTGCCTGGAGTAGACAGGGGTCCCCTGGAAACACCATATATTTT
CAWSRQGSPGNTIYF
>.|TRBJ2-1|TRBV7-9|TRBD2
TGTGCCAGCAGCTTCCAGAAGCGGGGGACCTACAATGAGCAGTTCTTC
CASSFQKRGTYNEQFF
>.|TRBJ2-3|TRBV5-4|TRBD1
TGTGCCAGCAGCTCCCAGGGGGCGACAGATACGCAGTATTTT
CASSSQGATDTQYF
>.|TRBJ2-5|TRBV5-6|TRBD1
TGTGCCAGCAGCTTGGGTACAGGGGCACATCAAGAGACCCAGTACTTC
CASSLGTGAHQETQYF
>.|TRBJ2-1|TRBV5-1|.
TGCGCCAGCAGCTTGAAAACTAGCAACGCGGACTCTGAGCAGTTCTTC
CASSLKTSNADSEQFF
>.|TRBJ1-2|TRBV30|TRBD1
TGTGCCTGGGCCGAGACAGGGGGGATCTATGGCTACACCTTC
CAWAETGGIYGYTF
>.|TRBJ2-7|TRBV2|.
TGTGCCAGCAGTGCCCAGTACGAGCAGTACTTC
CASSAQYEQYF
>.|TRBJ2-7|TRBV10-3|TRBD2
TGTGCCACCACCCGGGGGGGAACTCTGCACTTC
CATTRGGTLHF
>.|TRBJ1-3|TRBV27|.
TGTGCCAGCAGGAGTGGTGGAAACACCATATATTTT
CASRSGGNTIYF
>.|TRBJ1-2|TRBV27|TRBD1
TGTGCCAGCAGTCCGCCGGGACAGGGAAGGGGCTACACCTTC
CASSPPGQGRGYTF
>.|TRBJ2-3|TRBV7-9|.
TGTGCCAGCAGCTTAACGGGAGCGCCAGATACGCAGTATTTT
CASSLTGAPDTQYF
>few|TRBJ2-5|TRBV6-7|.
TGTGCCAGCAGTTACTCCGGACAAGGCCAAGAGACCCAGTACTTC
CASSYSGQGQETQYF
>once|TRBJ1-4|TRBV19|TRBD1
TGTGCCAGTATGGTTTCAGGGACAGGGAATGAAAAACTGTTTTTT
CASMVSGTGNEKLFF
>.|TRBJ2-3|TRBV7-9|TRBD1
TGTGCCAGCAGCCCTAGGGACAGTCTCGCTCGTGGAACGCAGTATTTT
CASSPRDSLARGTQYF
>.|TRBJ1-1|TRBV5-6|TRBD1
TGTGCCAGCAGCGGGACAGGGTTGGGAGCTCAGATGAACACTGAAGCTTTCTTT
CASSGTGLGAQMNTEAFF
>few|TRBJ2-1|TRBV5-1|TRBD2
TGCGCCAGCAGCTTAAACTCCGGGGGGGCCTCTGAGCAGTTCTTC
CASSLNSGGASEQFF
>.|TRBJ1-1|TRBV11-2|.
TGTGCCAGCAGCTTGACAAGGAACACTGAAGCTTTCTTT
CASSLTRNTEAFF
>once|TRBJ2-7|TRBV9|.
TGTGCCAGCAGCGTAGGCCCCTCGAGCGAGCAGTACTTC
CASSVGPSSEQYF
>.|TRBJ1-6|TRBV7-8|.
TGTGCCAGCAGCTTAACCACACCGACAGGCCTAAATTCACCCCTCCACTTT
CASSLTTPTGLNSPLHF
>.|TRBJ1-2|TRBV7-9|.
TGTGCCAGCAGCTTAGATATCGGAGGAGAATACCCCTTC
CASSLDIGGEYPF
>many|TRBJ1-3|TRBV7-8|TRBD1
TGTGCCAGCAGCTTACAGGGGGCGCAAAACACCATATATTTT
CASSLQGAQNTIYF
>.|TRBJ1-1|TRBV5-1|.
TGCGCCAGCAGCATAGGAGTCGGGAACACTGAAGCTTTCTTT
CASSIGVGNTEAFF
>.|TRBJ2-7|TRBV13|TRBD2
TGTGCCAGCGGGAGCGGGGGACTTGCAGAGCAGTACTTC
CASGSGGLAEQYF
>.|TRBJ2-7|TRBV6-5|.
TGTGCCAGCAGTTACTCGGGGAGCGAGCAGTACTTC
CASSYSGSEQYF
>.|TRBJ1-5|TRBV6-6|.
TGTGCCAGTTTAAACAGGGTGGCTCAGCCCCAGCATTTT
CASLNRVAQPQHF
>once|TRBJ2-7|TRBV7-2|.
TGTGCCAGCAGCATATATCTTGGGCAGCAGTACTTC
CASSIYLGQQYF
>.|TRBJ2-2|TRBV7-3|TRBD1
TGTGCCAGCAGCTTGACGACAGGGACGAACACCGGGGAGCTGTTTTTT
CASSLTTGTNTGELFF
>.|TRBJ2-7|TRBV11-2|.
TGTGCCAGCAGCTGGGGCTCTTCCTACGAGCAGTACTTC
CASSWGSSYEQYF
>.|TRBJ1-5|TRBV28|TRBD1
TGTGCCAGCAGTTCCCTGTTGGGGACAGAAAATCAGCCCCAGCATTTT
CASSSLLGTENQPQHF
>.|TRBJ2-1|TRBV7-7|.
TGTGCTAGCAGCGTCGACAGCCGGAGCTCCTACAATGAGCAGTTCTTC
CASSVDSRSSYNEQFF